A selection of T cell receptor beta chains follows, all from one sample in a study of cytomegalovirus exposure and HLA in healthy donors. Clones were read by immunoSEQ multiplex PCR, and TCRdb kept only the in-frame ones, dropping some. The repertoire holds under 150,000 clones, with around 10% as singletons. Material for sequencing was PBMCs. These receptors came from a male donor in good health and CMV-seronegative. CDR3s include the opening cysteine and the closing phenylalanine or tryptophan. The order of the fields is clone size, D gene, J gene, V gene, CDR3 DNA, CDR3 protein. D genes are given only for firm matches. Expanded clones get a size class; other rows say once, few or many, or leave the size out.

few | - | TRBJ2-7 | TRBV5-4 | TGTGCCAGCAGCTGGGGGGCGGGAGACTACGAGCAGTACTTC | CASSWGAGDYEQYF
few | TRBD1 | TRBJ1-1 | TRBV6-1 | TGTGCCAGCCGGCCGGGGACAGGGACCCCCGAAGCTTTCTTT | CASRPGTGTPEAFF
few | TRBD2 | TRBJ2-5 | TRBV7-9 | TGTGCCAGCGAGGGGCGGGAGAGGCAAGAGACCCAGTACTTC | CASEGRERQETQYF
- | - | TRBJ1-5 | TRBV4-1 | TGCGCCAGCAGCCAAGTCGGGGGGCGGCAGCCCCAGCATTTT | CASSQVGGRQPQHF
few | TRBD2 | TRBJ2-1 | TRBV30 | TGTGCCTGGAGTGTGGCTAGCGGTAGCTACAATGAGCAGTTCTTC | CAWSVASGSYNEQFF
- | - | TRBJ1-4 | TRBV7-3 | TGTGCCAGCAGCCCGGGTCAGGCCCCAGGGGAAAAACTGTTTTTT | CASSPGQAPGEKLFF
few | - | TRBJ1-1 | TRBV29-1 | TGCAGCGTTGAATCTATAGAGACTGAAGCTTTCTTT | CSVESIETEAFF
- | TRBD2 | TRBJ2-1 | TRBV4-3 | TGCGCCAGCAGCCAAGAGCGGGAGTGGAGCAATGAGCAGTTCTTC | CASSQEREWSNEQFF
few | TRBD1 | TRBJ2-5 | TRBV5-1 | TGCGCCAGCTCCTGGACAGGGGGCAGGGAGACCCAGTACTTC | CASSWTGGRETQYF
few | - | TRBJ1-5 | TRBV5-1 | TGCGCCAGCAGCTACGAAGGAGGCAATCAGCCCCAGCATTTT | CASSYEGGNQPQHF
- | - | TRBJ1-2 | TRBV25-1 | TGTGCCAGCAGTCCAGGGAATTATGGCTACACCTTC | CASSPGNYGYTF
- | - | TRBJ1-2 | TRBV5-1 | TGCGCCAGCAGCTTGGCGTCAGAAGGCTACACCTTC | CASSLASEGYTF
- | - | TRBJ1-5 | TRBV19 | TGTGCCAGTAGTAGGGGCGGAGCGCTTCAGCCCCAGCATTTT | CASSRGGALQPQHF
few | - | TRBJ1-5 | TRBV19 | TGTGCCAGTAGTATTAGAACGGCGGGCAATCAGCCCCAGCATTTT | CASSIRTAGNQPQHF
few | TRBD2 | TRBJ2-1 | TRBV27 | TGTGCCAGCAAGGGGCTAGCGGGAACCTACAATGAGCAGTTCTTC | CASKGLAGTYNEQFF
few | - | TRBJ1-4 | TRBV9 | TGTGCCAGCAGCGTACAGGGGACTAATGAAAAACTGTTTTTT | CASSVQGTNEKLFF
few | - | TRBJ2-7 | TRBV28 | TGTGCCAGCAGTATTATACAGGGTCTTTACGAGCAGTACTTC | CASSIIQGLYEQYF
few | - | TRBJ2-5 | TRBV18 | TGTGCCAGCTCACCCCAAGAAGGACAGCAAGAGACCCAGTACTTC | CASSPQEGQQETQYF
few | - | TRBJ2-5 | TRBV28 | TGTGCCAGCAGCCTTCAGGGTCTCGAGACCCAGTACTTC | CASSLQGLETQYF
few | - | TRBJ1-1 | TRBV28 | TGTGCCAGCAGTTTACGGGGGTGGGATGAAGCTTTCTTT | CASSLRGWDEAFF
- | TRBD2 | TRBJ2-1 | TRBV19 | TGTGCCAGTAGTATAGTTGGGCTAGCGGGCAGCTCCTACAATGAGCAGTTCTTC | CASSIVGLAGSSYNEQFF
few | - | TRBJ1-1 | TRBV7-9 | TGTGCCAACTCGGGAACGGTGAACACTGAAGCTTTCTTT | CANSGTVNTEAFF
- | TRBD2 | TRBJ2-3 | TRBV6-1 | TGTGCCAGCAGGGGACTAGCGGCTAGCACAGATACGCAGTATTTT | CASRGLAASTDTQYF
few | - | TRBJ2-4 | TRBV5-1 | TGCGCCAGCAGCTCCTCCCCCGGTGGCAAAAACATTCAGTACTTC | CASSSSPGGKNIQYF
few | TRBD1 | TRBJ1-2 | TRBV6-9 | TGTGCCAGCAGTTATAGGCAGGGGGCCCTCTATGGCTACACCTTC | CASSYRQGALYGYTF
few | - | TRBJ2-4 | TRBV5-6 | TGTGCCAGCAGCTTGGCCAGGTCGGCTCTAGCCAAAAACATTCAGTACTTC | CASSLARSALAKNIQYF
- | - | TRBJ1-1 | TRBV7-9 | TGTGCCAGCAGCTATCGGGGTTCCCCTGAAGCTTTCTTT | CASSYRGSPEAFF
few | TRBD2 | TRBJ2-3 | TRBV4-3 | TGCGCCAGCAGCCCAGCGGGAGAGACAGATACGCAGTATTTT | CASSPAGETDTQYF
few | - | TRBJ2-1 | TRBV29-1 | TGCAGCGCCTCCCCAACCGCGGAAGCCATGGCCCAGTTCTTC | CSASPTAEAMAQFF
few | TRBD1 | TRBJ1-3 | TRBV5-1 | TGCGCCAGCAGCTGGGGAGACAGGGGGCAAGGAAACACCATATATTTT | CASSWGDRGQGNTIYF
few | TRBD1 | TRBJ1-2 | TRBV7-9 | TGTGCCAGCAGCTCAGACCGGGACAGGGACAACTATGGCTACACCTTC | CASSSDRDRDNYGYTF
few | - | TRBJ2-2 | TRBV5-1 | TGCGCCAGCAGCTTAGGCGCGGGGACCGGGGAGCTGTTTTTT | CASSLGAGTGELFF
- | - | TRBJ1-2 | TRBV28 | TGTGCCAGCAGTCCCCCGGCGGGAGGCTACACCTTC | CASSPPAGGYTF
few | TRBD2 | TRBJ2-3 | TRBV6-1 | TGTGCCAGCACCCTAGCGGGAACAGATACGCAGTATTTT | CASTLAGTDTQYF
few | - | TRBJ2-7 | TRBV27 | TGTGCCAGCAGTTTAGGGGGCAGCTCCTACGAGCAGTACTTC | CASSLGGSSYEQYF
- | - | TRBJ1-1 | TRBV10-3 | TGTGCCATCAGCTTGTCAGGGGTGGGCACTGAAGCTTTCTTT | CAISLSGVGTEAFF
few | TRBD2 | TRBJ2-7 | TRBV6-6 | TGTGCCAGCAGGTCCCGACTAGCGGAGATCTACGAGCAGTACTTC | CASRSRLAEIYEQYF
few | - | TRBJ2-5 | TRBV7-6 | TGTGCCAGCAGCTTAGTAATCGTAGAGACCCAGTACTTC | CASSLVIVETQYF
few | TRBD1 | TRBJ1-2 | TRBV7-2 | TGTGCCAGCAGCACAACAGGGGGCGCGCGGGGCTACACCTTC | CASSTTGGARGYTF
few | TRBD2 | TRBJ2-1 | TRBV4-1 | TGCGCCAGCAGCCAAGATCCTAGCGGGGATTACAATGAGCAGTTCTTC | CASSQDPSGDYNEQFF